The 10 T cell receptor beta chains below come from one sample, sequenced in a study of blood T cell repertoires in COVID-19. TCRdb's table, derived via immunoSEQ multiplex PCR, lists solely in-frame clones and lacks some. Altogether about 130,000 clones are present, 80% to 90% being singletons, with the ten largest covering 3% to 4%. The sequenced sample was peripheral blood. The receptors here all came from a woman in her sixties or seventies with acute or convalescent COVID-19.

The V call is TRBV5-6, the J call TRBJ1-3; D possibly corresponds to TRBD1 (5 bases). Trimming removed 4 bases at V and 4 bases at J, with 15 bases between. In germline, CDR1 is SGHDT, CDR2 YYEEEE. This CDR3 spans 15 amino acids. The CDR3 here is CASSTNQGFGNTIYF. The CDR3, as DNA: TGTGCCAGCAGCACCAACCAGGGTTTCGGAAACACCATATATTTT.

This rearrangement joins TRBV5-1 to TRBJ2-1; D is uncertain. Trimming cost V 0 bases and J 6 bases, with 16 bases left between them. The CDR3 length is 16 residues. The germline gives CDR1 SGHRS, CDR2 YFSETQ. Here the CDR3 reads CASSLGGSGRPNEQFF. The CDR3 nucleotides read TGCGCCAGCAGCTTGGGAGGTTCGGGTAGGCCCAATGAGCAGTTCTTC.

The chain recombines TRBV11-2 with TRBJ1-2; D ambiguous. This CDR3 is built from 15 residues. CDR1 is SGHAT, CDR2 FQNNGV, per germline. V shed 5 bases and J shed 0 bases, with 13 bases lying between them. The CDR3, as DNA: TGTGCCAGCAGCGAGTGGTCAGACACTAACTATGGCTACACCTTC. Its protein product is CASSEWSDTNYGYTF.

To note about this clone: Other DNA variants within this sample encode the same CDR3. The CDR3 DNA reads TGCAGTGCTAGTTCGGGTAGCAATCAGCCCCAGCATTTT. Amino acid sequence: CSASSGSNQPQHF. The chain is built from TRBV20-1 and TRBJ1-5; D uncertain. V dropped 3 bases and J dropped 0 bases, with 6 bases sitting between them. The germline V gene encodes CDR1 DFQATT and CDR2 SNEGSKA (reference sequence). The CDR3 totals 13 residues.

This clone was seen once. The J gene is TRBJ1-2, the V gene TRBV2; the D is unclear. CDR1 and CDR2 (germline): SNHLY, FYNNEI. Trimming left V 4 bases short and J 8 bases short, with 17 bases between. The CDR3 loop spans 14 amino acids. CDR3 sequence reads: CASSAMGGSLGYTF. Written as DNA, the CDR3 is TGTGCCAGCAGTGCAATGGGAGGGTCCCTAGGCTACACCTTC.

The chain employs TRBV5-1 and TRBJ2-1; TRBD2 matches 11 bases. Germline CDR1 and CDR2: SGHRS and YFSETQ. The CDR3 consists of 21 residues. Unmatched junction bases numbered 24, after V lost 1 base and J lost 9 bases. In DNA form, the CDR3 reads TGCGCCAGCAGCTTGTTATTGGGGACTAGCGGACCCCTCTCACGCGCGGGTGAGCAGTTCTTC. Translation: CASSLLLGTSGPLSRAGEQFF.

The chain is built from TRBV6-5 and TRBJ2-1; 7 nucleotides match TRBD2. Germline V CDR1 and CDR2: MNHEY, SVGAGI. V shed 7 bases and J 5 bases; nucleotides not matched to a gene: 8. The CDR3 covers 14 residues. CDR3 in DNA: TGTGCCAGCACCAGCGGGACCCTGGACAATGAGCAGTTCTTC. Its translation is CASTSGTLDNEQFF.

This clone was seen a few times. This sequence joins TRBV19 and TRBJ1-3; 7 bases fit TRBD1. Germline CDR1 reads LNHDA; CDR2 reads SQIVND (reference sequence). The CDR3 sequence is 16 residues long. J was trimmed by 0 bases and V by 3 bases; bases with no gene match: 5. Here the CDR3 reads CASSITGAISGNTIYF. Here the CDR3 DNA reads TGTGCCAGTAGTATTACAGGGGCGATCTCTGGAAACACCATATATTTT.

V and J are TRBV3-1 (or the pseudogene TRBV3-2) and TRBJ2-1; 9 bases match TRBD2. This CDR3 has 15 residues. J gave up 0 bases and V 6 bases, and 3 bases lay outside the gene matches. The germline V gene has CDR1 LGHDT and CDR2 YNNKEL (reference sequence). CDR3 bases: TGTGCCAGCAGGTTTAGCGGGAGCTCCTACAATGAGCAGTTCTTC. It is translated as CASRFSGSSYNEQFF.

A single count supports this clone. This chain links TRBV6-6 with TRBJ2-1; 10 nucleotides match TRBD2. With V trimmed by 9 bases and J by 2 bases, 1 base remained unmatched. CDR1 MNHNY and CDR2 SVGAGI come from the germline V gene (reference sequence). The CDR3 spans 13 residues. CDR3 nucleotide sequence: TGTGCCAGACTAGCGGGGACCTACAATGAGCAGTTCTTC. This codes for CARLAGTYNEQFF.